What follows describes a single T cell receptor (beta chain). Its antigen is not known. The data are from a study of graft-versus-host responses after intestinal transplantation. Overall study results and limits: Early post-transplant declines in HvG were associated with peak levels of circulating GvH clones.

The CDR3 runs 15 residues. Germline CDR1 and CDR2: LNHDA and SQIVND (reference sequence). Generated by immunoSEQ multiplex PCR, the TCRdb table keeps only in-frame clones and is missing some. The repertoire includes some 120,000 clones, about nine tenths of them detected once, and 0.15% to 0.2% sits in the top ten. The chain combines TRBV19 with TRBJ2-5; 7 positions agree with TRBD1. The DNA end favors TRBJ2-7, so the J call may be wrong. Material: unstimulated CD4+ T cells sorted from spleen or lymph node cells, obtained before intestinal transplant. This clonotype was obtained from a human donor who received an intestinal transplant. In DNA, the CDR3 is TGTGCCAGTTCCGTAGGACAGGCGAGGGCCTACGAGCAGTACTTC. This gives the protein CASSVGQARAYEQYF.